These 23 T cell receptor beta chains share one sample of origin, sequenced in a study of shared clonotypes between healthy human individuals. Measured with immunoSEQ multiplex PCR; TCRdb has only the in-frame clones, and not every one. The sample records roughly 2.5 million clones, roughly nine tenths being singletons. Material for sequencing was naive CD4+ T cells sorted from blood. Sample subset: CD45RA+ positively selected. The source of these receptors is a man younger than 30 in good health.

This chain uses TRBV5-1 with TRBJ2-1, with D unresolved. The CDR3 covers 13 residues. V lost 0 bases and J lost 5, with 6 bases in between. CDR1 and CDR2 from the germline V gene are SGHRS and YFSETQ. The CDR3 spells CASSLEYNNEQFF. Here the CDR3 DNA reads TGCGCCAGCAGCTTGGAGTACAACAATGAGCAGTTCTTC.

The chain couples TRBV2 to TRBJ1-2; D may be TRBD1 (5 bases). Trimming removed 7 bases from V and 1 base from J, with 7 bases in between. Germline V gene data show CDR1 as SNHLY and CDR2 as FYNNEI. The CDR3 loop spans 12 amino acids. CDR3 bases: TGTGCCAGCAAGACAGATAACTATGGCTACACCTTC. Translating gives CASKTDNYGYTF.

The CDR3 sequence is CAIRASGGARNEQFF. CDR3 in DNA: TGTGCCATCAGGGCGAGCGGGGGGGCCCGGAATGAGCAGTTCTTC. The chain carries TRBV10-3 and TRBJ2-1; 10 bases match TRBD2. The V segment lost 6 bases and the J segment 7 bases; nucleotides outside the gene matches: 9. The CDR3 loop spans 15 amino acids. The V gene's germline CDR1 is ENHRY and CDR2 SYGVKD.

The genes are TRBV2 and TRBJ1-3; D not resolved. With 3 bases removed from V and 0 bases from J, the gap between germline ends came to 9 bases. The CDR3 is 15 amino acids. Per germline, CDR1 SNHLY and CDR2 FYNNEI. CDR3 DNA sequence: TGTGCCAGCAGTGAGACGGGATTCTCTGGAAACACCATATATTTT. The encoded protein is CASSETGFSGNTIYF.

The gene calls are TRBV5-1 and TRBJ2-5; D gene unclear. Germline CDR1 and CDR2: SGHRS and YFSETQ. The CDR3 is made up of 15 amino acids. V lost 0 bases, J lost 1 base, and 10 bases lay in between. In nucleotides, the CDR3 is TGCGCCAGCAGCTTGGAGTCCGGCAGCCAAGAGACCCAGTACTTC. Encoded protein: CASSLESGSQETQYF.

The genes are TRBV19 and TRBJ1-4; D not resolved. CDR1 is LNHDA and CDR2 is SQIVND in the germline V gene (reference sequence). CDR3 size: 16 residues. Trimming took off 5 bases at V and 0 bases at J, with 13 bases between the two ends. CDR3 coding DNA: TGTGCCAGTAGTGGAGTAGCCAAAGCAACTAATGAAAAACTGTTTTTT. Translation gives CASSGVAKATNEKLFF.

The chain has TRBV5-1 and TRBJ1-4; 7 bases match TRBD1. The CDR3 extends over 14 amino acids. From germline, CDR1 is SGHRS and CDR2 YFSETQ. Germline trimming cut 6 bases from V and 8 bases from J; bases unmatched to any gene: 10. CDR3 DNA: TGCGCCAGCACCTACACAGGGGCAGGGGAAAAACTGTTTTTT. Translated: CASTYTGAGEKLFF.

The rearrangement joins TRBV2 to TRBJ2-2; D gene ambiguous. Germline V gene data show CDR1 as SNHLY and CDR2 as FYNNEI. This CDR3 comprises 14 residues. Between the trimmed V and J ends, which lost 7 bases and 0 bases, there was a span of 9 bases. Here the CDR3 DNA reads TGTGCCAGCACCTGGGCAGCGAACACCGGGGAGCTGTTTTTT. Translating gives CASTWAANTGELFF.

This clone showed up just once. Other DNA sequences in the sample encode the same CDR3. The CDR3 DNA sequence: TGTGCCAGCTCACCAGGTACTCTAGAGACCCAGTACTTC. Amino acid sequence: CASSPGTLETQYF. The V call is TRBV18, the J call TRBJ2-5; D is unresolved. Deletions cut 2 bases from V and 4 bases from J, with 8 bases between. The CDR3 is 13 amino acids. Germline loops: CDR1 KGHSH, CDR2 LQKENI. The full variable domain, completed using reference TRBV18 and TRBJ2-5, is NAGVMQNPRHLVRRRGQEARLRCSPMKGHSHVYWYRQLPEEGLKFMVYLQKENIIDESGMPKERFSAEFPKEGPSILRIQQVVRGDSAAYFCASSPGTLETQYFGPGTRLLVL.

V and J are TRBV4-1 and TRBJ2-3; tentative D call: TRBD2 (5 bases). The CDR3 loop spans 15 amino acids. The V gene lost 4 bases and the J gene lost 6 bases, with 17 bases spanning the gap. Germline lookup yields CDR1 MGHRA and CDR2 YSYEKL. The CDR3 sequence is CASSRLGAPSDTQYF. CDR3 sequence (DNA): TGCGCCAGCAGCCGCCTGGGAGCCCCTAGTGATACGCAGTATTTT.

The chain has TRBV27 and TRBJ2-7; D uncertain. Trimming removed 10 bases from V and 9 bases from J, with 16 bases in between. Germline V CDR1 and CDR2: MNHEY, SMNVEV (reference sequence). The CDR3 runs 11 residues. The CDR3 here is CATGPRNRQYF. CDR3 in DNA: TGTGCCACCGGGCCCAGAAACAGGCAGTACTTC.

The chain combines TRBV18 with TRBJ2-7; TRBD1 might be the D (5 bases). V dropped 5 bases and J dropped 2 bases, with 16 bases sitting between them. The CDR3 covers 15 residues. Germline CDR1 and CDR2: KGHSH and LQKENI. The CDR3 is CASSSSVPGTYEQYF. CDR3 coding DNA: TGTGCCAGCTCATCCTCTGTCCCAGGGACCTACGAGCAGTACTTC. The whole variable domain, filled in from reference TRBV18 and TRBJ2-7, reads NAGVMQNPRHLVRRRGQEARLRCSPMKGHSHVYWYRQLPEEGLKFMVYLQKENIIDESGMPKERFSAEFPKEGPSILRIQQVVRGDSAAYFCASSSSVPGTYEQYFGPGTRLTVT.

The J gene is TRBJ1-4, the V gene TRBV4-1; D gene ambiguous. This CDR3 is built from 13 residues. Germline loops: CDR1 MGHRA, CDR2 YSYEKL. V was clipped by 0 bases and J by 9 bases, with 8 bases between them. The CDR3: CASSQEEQKKLFF. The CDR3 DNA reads TGCGCCAGCAGCCAAGAGGAACAGAAAAAACTGTTTTTT.

In nucleotides, the CDR3 is TGTGCCAGCAGCCTGAGCCCCGGCGGGGCCAACGTCCTGACTTTC. Translation gives CASSLSPGGANVLTF. The genes are TRBV7-9 and TRBJ2-6; no reliable D call. The V end lost 5 bases, the J end lost 4 bases, and 12 bases lay between the germline ends. This CDR3 contains 15 residues. The V gene's germline CDR1 is SEHNR and CDR2 FQNEAQ (reference sequence).

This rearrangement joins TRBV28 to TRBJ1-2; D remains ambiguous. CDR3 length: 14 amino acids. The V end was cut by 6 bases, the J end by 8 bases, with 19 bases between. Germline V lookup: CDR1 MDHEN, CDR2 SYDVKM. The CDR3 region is CASSRPVRVGGYTF. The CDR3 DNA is TGTGCCAGCAGCCGCCCCGTGAGGGTAGGAGGCTACACCTTC.

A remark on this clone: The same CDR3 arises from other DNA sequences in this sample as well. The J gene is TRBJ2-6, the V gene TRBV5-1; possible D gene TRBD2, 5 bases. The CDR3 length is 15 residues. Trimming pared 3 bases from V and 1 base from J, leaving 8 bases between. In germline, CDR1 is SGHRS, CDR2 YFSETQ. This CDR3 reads CASSSEGSGANVLTF. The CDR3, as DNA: TGCGCCAGCAGCTCCGAGGGTTCTGGGGCCAACGTCCTGACTTTC.

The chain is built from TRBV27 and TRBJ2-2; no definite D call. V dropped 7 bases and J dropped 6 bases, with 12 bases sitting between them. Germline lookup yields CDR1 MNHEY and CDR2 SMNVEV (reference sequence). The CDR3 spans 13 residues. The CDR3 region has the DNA TGTGCCAGCAAATTGCGTTGGGCCGGGGAGCTGTTTTTT. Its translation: CASKLRWAGELFF.

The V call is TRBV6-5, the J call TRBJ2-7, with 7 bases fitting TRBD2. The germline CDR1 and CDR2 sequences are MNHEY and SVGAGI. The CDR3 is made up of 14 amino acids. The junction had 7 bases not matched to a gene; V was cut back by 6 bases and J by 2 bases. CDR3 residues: CASRGRGRAYEQYF. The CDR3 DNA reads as TGTGCCAGCAGGGGGAGAGGGAGGGCCTACGAGCAGTACTTC.

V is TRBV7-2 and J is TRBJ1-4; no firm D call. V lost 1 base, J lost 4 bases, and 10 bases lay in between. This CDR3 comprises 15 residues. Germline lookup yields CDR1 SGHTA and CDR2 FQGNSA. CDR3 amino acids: CASSLERLLNEKLFF. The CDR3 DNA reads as TGTGCCAGCAGCTTAGAAAGGCTCCTTAATGAAAAACTGTTTTTT. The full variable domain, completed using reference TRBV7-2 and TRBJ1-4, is GAGVSQSPSNKVTEKGKDVELRCDPISGHTALYWYRQSLGQGLEFLIYFQGNSAPDKSGLPSDRFSAERTGGSVSTLTIQRTQQEDSAVYLCASSLERLLNEKLFFGSGTQLSVL.

The CDR3 DNA sequence: TGTGCCAGCAGCTTGATACAGGAGAACACTGAAGCTTTCTTT. This sequence encodes CASSLIQENTEAFF. The chain recombines TRBV7-9 with TRBJ1-1, with D perhaps matching TRBD1 (5 bases). Germline V gives CDR1 SEHNR, CDR2 FQNEAQ (reference sequence). The CDR3 sequence is 14 residues long. V lost 3 bases, J lost 1 base, and 9 bases lay in between.

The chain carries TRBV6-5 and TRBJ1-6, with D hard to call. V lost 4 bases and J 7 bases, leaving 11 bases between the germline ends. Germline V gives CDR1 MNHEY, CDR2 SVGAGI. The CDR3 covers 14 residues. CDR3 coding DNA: TGTGCCAGCAGTTCTGGGCCGGGGAATTCACCCCTCCACTTT. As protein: CASSSGPGNSPLHF.

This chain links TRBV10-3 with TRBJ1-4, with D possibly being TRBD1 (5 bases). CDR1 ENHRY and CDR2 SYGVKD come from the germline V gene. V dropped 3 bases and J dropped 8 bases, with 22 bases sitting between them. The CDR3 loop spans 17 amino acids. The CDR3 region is CAISEMYSGKEQEKLFF. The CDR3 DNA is TGTGCCATCAGTGAAATGTACTCAGGGAAGGAGCAAGAAAAACTGTTTTTT.

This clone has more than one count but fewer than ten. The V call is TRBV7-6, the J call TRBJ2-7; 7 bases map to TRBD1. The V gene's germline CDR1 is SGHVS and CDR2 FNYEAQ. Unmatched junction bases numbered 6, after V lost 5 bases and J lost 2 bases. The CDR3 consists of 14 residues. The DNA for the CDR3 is TGTGCCAGCAGCCGCGGACAGGATGCCTACGAGCAGTACTTC. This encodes CASSRGQDAYEQYF.